One sample yielded the 29 T cell receptor beta chains listed below, sequenced in a study of shared clonotypes between healthy human individuals. This table comes from immunoSEQ multiplex PCR, and its TCRdb copy is limited to in-frame clones, with some not included. The sample gives roughly 1,500,000 clones, about 98% of which show up once; around 0.45% is in the top ten. The sequenced sample consisted of naive CD4+ T cells sorted from blood. Subset: CD45RA+ positively selected. All receptors derive from a man aged 25 to 45 in good health.

The chain is built from TRBV9 and TRBJ2-3, with 7 bases fitting TRBD1. Trimming cost V 4 bases and J 6 bases; bases outside gene matches: 26. This CDR3 region has 20 residues. CDR1 and CDR2 from the germline V gene are SGDLS and YYNGEE. The chain's CDR3 is CASSPLPGQISPTLIDTQYF. In DNA, the CDR3 is TGTGCCAGCAGCCCCCTTCCGGGACAGATCTCACCGACTCTTATCGATACGCAGTATTTT.

The chain combines TRBV27 with TRBJ1-1, with D uncertain. CDR1 and CDR2 from the germline V gene are MNHEY and SMNVEV (reference sequence). V lost 5 bases to trimming and J lost 1 base, with 11 bases between them. CDR3 length: 14 amino acids. Written as DNA, the CDR3 is TGTGCCAGCAGTACTTGGACGGCGAACACTGAAGCTTTCTTT. Encoded protein: CASSTWTANTEAFF.

The chain links TRBV5-1 to TRBJ2-7; TRBD2 matches 9 bases. The CDR3 spans 19 residues. The germline CDR1 and CDR2 sequences are SGHRS and YFSETQ. V trimming: 0 bases; J trimming: 4 bases; junction bases outside the gene matches: 17. The CDR3 sequence is CASSLEPRLGGRAGYEQYF. CDR3 bases: TGCGCCAGCAGCTTGGAACCCAGGCTTGGCGGGAGGGCCGGGTACGAGCAGTACTTC.

J is TRBJ2-2 and V is TRBV27; the D is unclear. This CDR3 is 16 amino acids long. Germline loops: CDR1 MNHEY, CDR2 SMNVEV (reference sequence). V lost 7 bases, J lost 2 bases, and 17 bases lay in between. CDR3 protein: CASTKIGGLNTGELFF. DNA of the CDR3: TGTGCCAGCACTAAGATAGGTGGATTAAACACCGGGGAGCTGTTTTTT.

The sample holds one count of this clone. This chain uses TRBV18 with TRBJ2-5; 8 bases fit TRBD1. Per germline, CDR1 KGHSH and CDR2 LQKENI. With V trimmed by 3 bases and J by 4 bases, 4 bases remained unmatched. CDR3 length equals 14 residues. In DNA form, the CDR3 reads TGTGCCAGCTCACCGACAGGGGAAATAGAGACCCAGTACTTC. Protein sequence: CASSPTGEIETQYF. The full variable domain, completed using reference TRBV18 and TRBJ2-5, is NAGVMQNPRHLVRRRGQEARLRCSPMKGHSHVYWYRQLPEEGLKFMVYLQKENIIDESGMPKERFSAEFPKEGPSILRIQQVVRGDSAAYFCASSPTGEIETQYFGPGTRLLVL.

Details on this clone: In the same sample, other DNA sequences code for this CDR3. V is TRBV7-7 and J is TRBJ2-5; 8 bases align to TRBD2. The germline V gene encodes CDR1 SSHAT and CDR2 FNYEAQ (reference sequence). V trimming: 2 bases; J trimming: 5 bases; junction bases outside the gene matches: 4. The CDR3 has 14 amino acids. The chain's CDR3 is CASSLSGSGETQYF. The CDR3 nucleotides read TGTGCCAGCAGCTTAAGCGGGAGTGGGGAGACCCAGTACTTC.

This chain uses TRBV18 with TRBJ1-5; D perhaps matches TRBD1 (5 bases). Trimming stripped 5 bases from V and 4 bases from J, with 15 bases between. The CDR3 has 15 residues. Germline V CDR1 and CDR2: KGHSH, LQKENI. The CDR3 reads CASSAGTARNQPQHF. For the CDR3, the DNA is TGTGCCAGCTCAGCCGGGACGGCGCGAAATCAGCCCCAGCATTTT.

This clone was detected once. The chain carries TRBV30 and TRBJ2-2; 7 positions agree with TRBD2. The CDR3 contains 13 residues. The trim removed 6 bases at V and 0 bases at J, leaving 1 base unmatched. Germline-derived CDR1 and CDR2 are GTSNPN and SVGIG (reference sequence). CDR3 region: CACGLANTGELFF. The DNA for the CDR3 is TGTGCCTGTGGACTAGCGAACACCGGGGAGCTGTTTTTT.

The J gene is TRBJ1-5, the V gene TRBV28; a possible D gene is TRBD1 (6 bases). Trimming shortened V by 6 bases and J by 4 bases, and 13 bases separated the two germline ends. The CDR3 has 14 residues. Germline loops: CDR1 MDHEN, CDR2 SYDVKM. The CDR3 sequence: CASRLIRGNQPQHF. CDR3 in DNA: TGTGCCAGCAGATTAATCAGGGGAAATCAGCCCCAGCATTTT.

In this sample, this clone turned up once. This sequence joins TRBV4-1 and TRBJ2-1, with 7 bases matching TRBD1. Trimming removed 1 base from V and 7 bases from J; junction bases left unmatched: 1. The CDR3 covers 13 residues. Germline V lookup: CDR1 MGHRA, CDR2 YSYEKL. The CDR3 sequence: CASSQVQGNEQFF. The CDR3 coding sequence is TGCGCCAGCAGCCAAGTACAGGGGAATGAGCAGTTCTTC.

The chain recombines TRBV7-8 with TRBJ2-1; 10 bases align to TRBD2. V was clipped by 7 bases and J by 10 bases; unmatched bases: 13. CDR1 is SGHVS and CDR2 is FQNEAQ in the germline V gene. The CDR3 sequence is 15 residues long. The CDR3 here is CASTPERLAGWEQFF. The CDR3 DNA is TGTGCCAGCACTCCTGAGAGACTAGCGGGTTGGGAGCAGTTCTTC.

In its sample, this clone was seen once. The chain couples TRBV2 to TRBJ1-2, with D possibly TRBD1 on 5 matching bases. The V gene's germline CDR1 is SNHLY and CDR2 FYNNEI. The V end lost 2 bases, the J end lost 2 bases, and 15 bases lay between the germline ends. The CDR3 totals 16 residues. The CDR3 DNA reads TGTGCCAGCAGTGAAACCCGATCGAGACAGAACTATGGCTACACCTTC. This codes for CASSETRSRQNYGYTF.

This clone occurred a few times. This chain links TRBV4-3 with TRBJ2-6, with 10 bases lining up with TRBD1. There are 20 residues in the CDR3. The ends lost 1 base at V and 2 bases at J; junction bases unmatched: 11. Germline V lookup: CDR1 LGHNA, CDR2 YSLEER. In DNA form, the CDR3 reads TGCGCCAGCAGCCAAGCTCCGCCGACAGGGGGCCCGGCTGGGGCCAACGTCCTGACTTTC. Its translation is CASSQAPPTGGPAGANVLTF.

The chain joins TRBV15 to TRBJ1-4; maybe TRBD1 (6 bases). Per germline, CDR1 LNHNV and CDR2 YYDKDF (reference sequence). V lost 2 bases and J 2 bases, leaving 21 bases between the germline ends. The CDR3 sequence is 19 residues long. CDR3 loop: CATSRPTWTAQATNEKLFF. CDR3 coding DNA: TGTGCCACCAGCAGACCTACATGGACAGCCCAGGCGACTAATGAAAAACTGTTTTTT.

The gene calls are TRBV29-1 and TRBJ2-3; 12 bases are shared with TRBD2. Germline loops: CDR1 SQVTM, CDR2 ANQGSEA. The CDR3 runs to 15 residues. V lost 7 bases, J lost 3 bases, and 8 bases stayed unmatched. CDR3: CSADAGTSGTDTQYF. The CDR3 DNA is TGCAGCGCCGATGCAGGGACTAGCGGGACAGATACGCAGTATTTT.

V and J are TRBV5-1 and TRBJ2-5; a possible D gene is TRBD1 (6 bases). Germline lookup yields CDR1 SGHRS and CDR2 YFSETQ. V was shortened by 4 bases and J by 6 bases, with 22 bases between the two germline ends. The CDR3 covers 16 residues. The CDR3 DNA reads as TGCGCCAGCAGCCCAGATCGACGAGGGGGTTTAAAGACCCAGTACTTC. Translation gives CASSPDRRGGLKTQYF.

To note about this clone: Different DNA sequences within this sample yield the same CDR3. This chain joins TRBV27 and TRBJ2-7; no firm D call. Germline CDR1 reads MNHEY; CDR2 reads SMNVEV (reference sequence). The CDR3 consists of 14 residues. With 3 bases removed from V and 0 bases from J, the gap between germline ends came to 9 bases. The CDR3 coding sequence is TGTGCCAGCAGTTTTTCCAGAAGCTCCTACGAGCAGTACTTC. Translated: CASSFSRSSYEQYF.

In DNA, the CDR3 is TGTGCCAGCAGCGATACTAGCGGGACATACAATGAGCAGTTCTTC. It specifies CASSDTSGTYNEQFF. The rearrangement links TRBV6-6 to TRBJ2-1; TRBD2 aligns across 10 bases. The V gene's germline CDR1 is MNHNY and CDR2 SVGAGI (reference sequence). Trimming took 6 bases from V and 4 from J; bases not matched to a gene: 6. The CDR3 extends over 15 amino acids.

The genes are TRBV28 and TRBJ2-2, with D unresolved. The ends were cut back, 1 base at V and 11 bases at J, with 8 bases in the middle. There are 12 residues in the CDR3. Germline CDR1 MDHEN, CDR2 SYDVKM. CDR3 in amino acids: CASSLSKRELFF. CDR3 in DNA: TGTGCCAGCAGTTTATCAAAGAGAGAGCTGTTTTTT.

In regard to this clone: The sample contains more than one DNA sequence encoding this CDR3. V is TRBV18 and J is TRBJ2-7; no definite D call. Germline CDR1 is KGHSH and CDR2 is LQKENI. V gave up 2 bases and J gave up 2 bases, with 4 bases separating them. The length of the CDR3 is 12 residues. The CDR3 loop is CASSPSAYEQYF. The CDR3 DNA reads as TGTGCCAGCTCACCATCGGCCTACGAGCAGTACTTC. Together with reference TRBV18 and TRBJ2-7, the CDR3 gives the full variable domain: NAGVMQNPRHLVRRRGQEARLRCSPMKGHSHVYWYRQLPEEGLKFMVYLQKENIIDESGMPKERFSAEFPKEGPSILRIQQVVRGDSAAYFCASSPSAYEQYFGPGTRLTVT.

This chain uses TRBV2 with TRBJ2-1; 11 positions match TRBD2. This CDR3 comprises 16 residues. The trim removed 4 bases at V and 6 bases at J, leaving 8 bases unmatched. Germline-derived CDR1 and CDR2 are SNHLY and FYNNEI. The CDR3 nucleotides are TGTGCCAGCAGTGCTAGGCTAGCGGGAGGTAGCAATGAGCAGTTCTTC. Its protein product is CASSARLAGGSNEQFF. The variable domain in full, with the rest retrieved from reference TRBV2 and TRBJ2-1, is EPEVTQTPSHQVTQMGQEVILRCVPISNHLYFYWYRQILGQKVEFLVSFYNNEISEKSEIFDDQFSVERPDGSNFTLKIRSTKLEDSAMYFCASSARLAGGSNEQFFGPGTRLTVL.

The gene calls are TRBV10-3 and TRBJ2-7, with TRBD1 identical over 9 bases. The CDR3 is made up of 16 amino acids. Germline CDR1 reads ENHRY; CDR2 reads SYGVKD. With 2 bases clipped from V and 0 bases from J, the junction kept 5 bases outside the gene matches. CDR3 sequence (DNA): TGTGCCATCAGTGAGAGTAGGACAGGGGTCTCCTACGAGCAGTACTTC. Translated: CAISESRTGVSYEQYF.

The V gene is TRBV5-1, the J gene TRBJ2-1; no clear D gene. V lost 3 bases and J 8 bases, leaving 9 bases between the germline ends. The CDR3 is 12 amino acids. Germline CDR1 and CDR2: SGHRS and YFSETQ. CDR3 DNA sequence: TGCGCCAGCAGCTCTGACCTTTATGAGCAGTTCTTC. It specifies CASSSDLYEQFF.

The CDR3 loop reads CLLVPSRGAFF. CDR3 coding DNA: TGCCTTTTAGTTCCCTCGCGGGGTGCTTTCTTT. V gene TRBV20-1 combines with J gene TRBJ1-1; D gene unclear. Germline loops: CDR1 DFQATT, CDR2 SNEGSKA (reference sequence). The CDR3 spans 11 residues.

This sequence joins TRBV28 and TRBJ1-2, with 10 bases identical to TRBD1. The V gene's germline CDR1 is MDHEN and CDR2 SYDVKM. The CDR3 runs 15 residues. V was clipped by 3 bases and J by 3 bases; unmatched bases: 4. CDR3 in amino acids: CASSLGQGRHYGYTF. DNA for the CDR3: TGTGCCAGCAGTTTGGGACAGGGGCGCCACTATGGCTACACCTTC.

The rearrangement uses TRBV5-1 and TRBJ1-2; the match to TRBD1 covers 9 bases. This CDR3 is 14 amino acids long. V lost 6 bases and J lost 2; bases outside the gene matches: 5. The germline CDR1 and CDR2 sequences are SGHRS and YFSETQ. CDR3 in amino acids: CASNEGTGNYGYTF. The CDR3 nucleotides are TGCGCCAGCAACGAGGGGACAGGGAACTATGGCTACACCTTC.

CDR3 nucleotides: TGTGCCTGGAGTGTACCGGGACTGTTGAACACTGAAGCTTTCTTT. Translated, it gives CAWSVPGLLNTEAFF. The chain links TRBV30 to TRBJ1-1; perhaps TRBD1 as D (5 bases). The CDR3 has 15 residues. Per germline, CDR1 GTSNPN and CDR2 SVGIG (reference sequence). V lost 0 bases and J 0 bases, leaving 11 bases between the germline ends.

V and J are TRBV5-1 and TRBJ2-2; 13 bases align to TRBD2. With 4 bases clipped from V and 8 bases from J, the junction kept 11 bases outside the gene matches. CDR1 is SGHRS and CDR2 is YFSETQ in the germline V gene. The CDR3 has 17 residues. The CDR3 region has the DNA TGCGCCAGCAGCAAAAGGACTAGCGGGGGCGTCGTAGGGGAGCTGTTTTTT. It codes for CASSKRTSGGVVGELFF. The full variable domain, in which reference TRBV5-1 and TRBJ2-2 provide the parts outside the CDR3, is KAGVTQTPRYLIKTRGQQVTLSCSPISGHRSVSWYQQTPGQGLQFLFEYFSETQRNKGNFPGRFSGRQFSNSRSEMNVSTLELGDSALYLCASSKRTSGGVVGELFFGEGSRLTVL.

The V and J genes are TRBV5-4 and TRBJ2-2, with 7 bases identical to TRBD2. The germline CDR1 and CDR2 sequences are SGHNT and YYREEE (reference sequence). V trimming: 6 bases; J trimming: 1 base; junction bases outside the gene matches: 6. This CDR3 is built from 15 residues. CDR3 residues: CASTSGTMNTGELFF. In DNA form, the CDR3 reads TGTGCCAGCACCTCCGGGACTATGAACACCGGGGAGCTGTTTTTT. Complete variable domain (other parts from reference TRBV5-4 and TRBJ2-2): ETGVTQSPTHLIKTRGQQVTLRCSSQSGHNTVSWYQQALGQGPQFIFQYYREEENGRGNFPPRFSGLQFPNYSSELNVNALELDDSALYLCASTSGTMNTGELFFGEGSRLTVL.